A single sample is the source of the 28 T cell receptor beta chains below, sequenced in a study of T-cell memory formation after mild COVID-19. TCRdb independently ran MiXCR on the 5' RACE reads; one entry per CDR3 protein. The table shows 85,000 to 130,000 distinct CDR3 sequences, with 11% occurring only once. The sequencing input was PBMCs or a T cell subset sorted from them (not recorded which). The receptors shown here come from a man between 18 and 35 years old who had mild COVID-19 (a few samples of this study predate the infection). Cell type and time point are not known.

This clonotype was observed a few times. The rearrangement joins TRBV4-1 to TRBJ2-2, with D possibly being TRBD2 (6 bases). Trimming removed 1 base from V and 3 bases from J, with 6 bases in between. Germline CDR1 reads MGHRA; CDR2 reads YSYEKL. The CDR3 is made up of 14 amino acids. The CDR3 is CASSQAGDTGELFF. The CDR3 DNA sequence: TGCGCCAGCAGCCAAGCGGGGGACACCGGGGAGCTGTTTTTT.

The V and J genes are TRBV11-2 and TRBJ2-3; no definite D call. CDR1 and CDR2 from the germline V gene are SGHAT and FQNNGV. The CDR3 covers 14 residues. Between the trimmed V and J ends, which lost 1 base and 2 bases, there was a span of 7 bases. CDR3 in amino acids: CASSLVPVTDTQYF. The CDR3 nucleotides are TGTGCCAGCAGCTTAGTTCCTGTCACAGATACGCAGTATTTT.

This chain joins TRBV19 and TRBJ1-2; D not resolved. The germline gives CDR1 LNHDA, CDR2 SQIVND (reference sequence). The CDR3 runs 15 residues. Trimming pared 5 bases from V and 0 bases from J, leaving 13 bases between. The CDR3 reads CASSPMDGANYGYTF. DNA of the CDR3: TGTGCCAGTAGTCCGATGGACGGGGCTAACTATGGCTACACCTTC.

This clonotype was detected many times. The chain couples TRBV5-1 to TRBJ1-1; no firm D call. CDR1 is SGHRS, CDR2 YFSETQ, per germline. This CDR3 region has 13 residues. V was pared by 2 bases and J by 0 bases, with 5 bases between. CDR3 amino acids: CASSFNVNTEAFF. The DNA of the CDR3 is TGCGCCAGCAGCTTCAACGTGAACACTGAAGCTTTCTTT.

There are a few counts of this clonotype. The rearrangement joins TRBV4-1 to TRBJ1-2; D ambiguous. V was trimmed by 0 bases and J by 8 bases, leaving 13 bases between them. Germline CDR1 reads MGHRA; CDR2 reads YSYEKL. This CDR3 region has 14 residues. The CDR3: CASSQEQGWEGYTF. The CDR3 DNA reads TGCGCCAGCAGCCAAGAGCAAGGCTGGGAGGGCTACACCTTC.

The CDR3: CASILNEQFF. The DNA of the CDR3 is TGTGCCAGCATTCTGAATGAGCAGTTCTTC. The chain employs TRBV21-1 and TRBJ2-1. TRBV21-1 is a pseudogene segment. CDR3 length: 10 residues.

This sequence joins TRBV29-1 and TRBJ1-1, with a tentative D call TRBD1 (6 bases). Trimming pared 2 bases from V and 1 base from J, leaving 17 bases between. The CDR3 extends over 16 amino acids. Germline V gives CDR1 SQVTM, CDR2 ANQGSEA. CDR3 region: CSVERRGSAPNTEAFF. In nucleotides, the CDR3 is TGCAGCGTTGAAAGAAGGGGGTCTGCTCCGAACACTGAAGCTTTCTTT. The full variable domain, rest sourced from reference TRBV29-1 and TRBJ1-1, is SAVISQKPSRDICQRGTSLTIQCQVDSQVTMMFWYRQQPGQSLTLIATANQGSEATYESGFVIDKFPISRPNLTFSTLTVSNMSPEDSSIYLCSVERRGSAPNTEAFFGQGTRLTVV.

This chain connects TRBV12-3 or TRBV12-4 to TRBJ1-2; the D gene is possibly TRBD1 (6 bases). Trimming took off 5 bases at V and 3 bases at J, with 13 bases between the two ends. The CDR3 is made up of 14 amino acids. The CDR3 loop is CASSLGQWDYGYTF. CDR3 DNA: TGTGCCAGCAGTCTCGGACAGTGGGACTATGGCTACACCTTC.

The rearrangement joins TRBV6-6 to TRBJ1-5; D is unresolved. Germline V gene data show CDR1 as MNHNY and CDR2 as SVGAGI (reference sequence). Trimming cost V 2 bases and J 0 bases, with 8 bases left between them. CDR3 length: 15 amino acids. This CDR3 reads CASSYRLYSNQPQHF. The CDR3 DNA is TGTGCCAGCAGTTACAGGCTTTATAGCAATCAGCCCCAGCATTTT.

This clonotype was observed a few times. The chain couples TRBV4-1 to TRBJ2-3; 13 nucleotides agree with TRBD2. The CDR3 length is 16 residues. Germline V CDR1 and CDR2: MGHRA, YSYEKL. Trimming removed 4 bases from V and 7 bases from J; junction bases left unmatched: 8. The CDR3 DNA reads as TGCGCCAGCAGCCTACTCGGGACTAGCGGGGCGAATACGCAGTATTTT. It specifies CASSLLGTSGANTQYF.

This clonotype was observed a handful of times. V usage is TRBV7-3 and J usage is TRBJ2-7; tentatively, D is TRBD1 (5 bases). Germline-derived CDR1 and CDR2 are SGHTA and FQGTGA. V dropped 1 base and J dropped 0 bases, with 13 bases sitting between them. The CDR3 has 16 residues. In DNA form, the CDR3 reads TGTGCCAGCAGCTTAATGGGGCCTTTAAGCTCCTACGAGCAGTACTTC. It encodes CASSLMGPLSSYEQYF.

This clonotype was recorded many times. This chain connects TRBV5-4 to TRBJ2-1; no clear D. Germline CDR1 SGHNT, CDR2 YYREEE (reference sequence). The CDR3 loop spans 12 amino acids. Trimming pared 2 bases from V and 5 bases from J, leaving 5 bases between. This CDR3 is CASSFGNNEQFF. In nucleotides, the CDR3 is TGTGCCAGCAGCTTTGGCAACAATGAGCAGTTCTTC.

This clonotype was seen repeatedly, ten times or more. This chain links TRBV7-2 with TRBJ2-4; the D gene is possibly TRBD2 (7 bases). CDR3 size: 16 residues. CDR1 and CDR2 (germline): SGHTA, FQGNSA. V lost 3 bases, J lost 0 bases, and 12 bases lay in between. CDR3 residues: CASSFFGGLAKNIQYF. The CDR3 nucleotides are TGTGCCAGCAGCTTCTTCGGGGGGCTAGCCAAAAACATTCAGTACTTC.

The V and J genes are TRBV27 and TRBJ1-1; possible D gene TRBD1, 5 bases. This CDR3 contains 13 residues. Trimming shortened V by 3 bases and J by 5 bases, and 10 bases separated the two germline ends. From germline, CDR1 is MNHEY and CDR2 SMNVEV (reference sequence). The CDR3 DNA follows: TGTGCCAGCAGTTTCATAGGGGTTACTGAAGCTTTCTTT. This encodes CASSFIGVTEAFF.

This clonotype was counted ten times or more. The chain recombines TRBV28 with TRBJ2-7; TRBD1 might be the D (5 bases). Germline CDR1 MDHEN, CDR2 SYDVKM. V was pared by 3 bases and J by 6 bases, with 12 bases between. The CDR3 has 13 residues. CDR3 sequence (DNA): TGTGCCAGCAGTTTGCAGGGCTCGGGCGAGCAGTACGTC. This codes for CASSLQGSGEQYV.

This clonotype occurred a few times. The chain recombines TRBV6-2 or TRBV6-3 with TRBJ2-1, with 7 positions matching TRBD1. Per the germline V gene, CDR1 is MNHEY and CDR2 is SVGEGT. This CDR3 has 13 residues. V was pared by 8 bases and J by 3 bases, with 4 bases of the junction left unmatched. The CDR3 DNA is TGTGCCAGCGGGACAGCCCTCTACAATGAGCAGTTCTTC. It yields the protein CASGTALYNEQFF.

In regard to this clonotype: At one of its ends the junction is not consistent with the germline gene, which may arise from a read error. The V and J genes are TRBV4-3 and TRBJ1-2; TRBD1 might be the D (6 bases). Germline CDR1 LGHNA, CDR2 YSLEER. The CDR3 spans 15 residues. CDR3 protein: CDSSQDSGDHYGYTF. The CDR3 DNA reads TGCGACAGCAGCCAAGATTCAGGGGATCACTATGGCTACACCTTC.

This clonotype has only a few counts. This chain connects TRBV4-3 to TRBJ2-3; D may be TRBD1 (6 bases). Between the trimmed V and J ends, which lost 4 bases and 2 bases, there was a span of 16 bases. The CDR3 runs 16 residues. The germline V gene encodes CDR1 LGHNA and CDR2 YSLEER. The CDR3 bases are TGCGCCAGCAGCCTAAAAGCAGGGGCCGACACAGATACGCAGTATTTT. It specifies CASSLKAGADTDTQYF.

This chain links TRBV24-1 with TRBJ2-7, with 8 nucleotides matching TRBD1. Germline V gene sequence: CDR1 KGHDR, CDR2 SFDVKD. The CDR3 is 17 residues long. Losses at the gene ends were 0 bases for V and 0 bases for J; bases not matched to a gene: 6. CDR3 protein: CATSDLRDRLYSYEQYF. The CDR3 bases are TGTGCCACCAGTGATTTGCGGGACAGGCTATACTCCTACGAGCAGTACTTC.

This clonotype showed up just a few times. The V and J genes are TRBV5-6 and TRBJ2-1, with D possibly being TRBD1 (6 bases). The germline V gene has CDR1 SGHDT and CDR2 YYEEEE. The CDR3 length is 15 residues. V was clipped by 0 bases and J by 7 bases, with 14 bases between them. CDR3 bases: TGTGCCAGCAGCTTGGCTTCCAGGGGCCTGAATGAGCAGTTCTTC. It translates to CASSLASRGLNEQFF.

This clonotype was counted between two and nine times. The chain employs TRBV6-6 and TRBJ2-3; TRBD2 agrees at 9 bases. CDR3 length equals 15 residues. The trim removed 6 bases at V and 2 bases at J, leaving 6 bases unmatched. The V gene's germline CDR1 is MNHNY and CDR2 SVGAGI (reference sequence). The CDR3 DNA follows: TGTGCCAGCAGGCTTAGCGGGGGTTACACAGATACGCAGTATTTT. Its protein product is CASRLSGGYTDTQYF.

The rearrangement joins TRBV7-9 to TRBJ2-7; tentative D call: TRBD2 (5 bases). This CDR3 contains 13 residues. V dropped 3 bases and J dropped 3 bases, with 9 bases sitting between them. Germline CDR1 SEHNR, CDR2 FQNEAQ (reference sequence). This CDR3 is CASSFGEYYEQYV. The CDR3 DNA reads TGTGCCAGCAGCTTCGGGGAATACTACGAGCAGTACGTC.

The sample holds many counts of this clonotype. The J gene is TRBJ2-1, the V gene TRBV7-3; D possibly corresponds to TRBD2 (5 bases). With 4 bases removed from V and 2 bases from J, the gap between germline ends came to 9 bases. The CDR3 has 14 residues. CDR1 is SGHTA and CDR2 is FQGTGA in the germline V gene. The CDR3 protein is CASSSSGTYNEQFF. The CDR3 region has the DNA TGTGCCAGCAGCTCAAGCGGAACCTACAATGAGCAGTTCTTC.

The CDR3 is CASSLEAGGHEQYF. In DNA form, the CDR3 reads TGTGCCAGCAGCTTAGAAGCAGGGGGCCACGAGCAGTACTTC. The gene calls are TRBV7-6 and TRBJ2-7, with TRBD1 matching 8 bases. Germline V gene lookup returns CDR1 SGHVS and CDR2 FNYEAQ. Germline trimming cut 1 base from V and 5 bases from J; bases unmatched to any gene: 4. The CDR3 loop spans 14 amino acids.

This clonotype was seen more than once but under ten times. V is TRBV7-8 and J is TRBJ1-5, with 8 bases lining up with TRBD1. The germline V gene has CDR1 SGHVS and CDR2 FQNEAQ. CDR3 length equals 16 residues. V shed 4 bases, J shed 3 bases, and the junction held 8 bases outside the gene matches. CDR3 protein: CASSSKDRGDNQPQHF. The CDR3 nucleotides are TGTGCCAGCAGCTCAAAAGACAGGGGCGACAATCAGCCCCAGCATTTT.

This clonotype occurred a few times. The CDR3 nucleotides are TGTGCCAGCAGCTCTTCCAGGGGGAGCTCCTACAATGAGCAGTTCTTC. It encodes CASSSSRGSSYNEQFF. The chain carries TRBV11-1 and TRBJ2-1, with 7 bases identical to TRBD1. This CDR3 is 16 amino acids long. The V segment lost 4 bases and the J segment 0 bases; nucleotides outside the gene matches: 6. Germline V lookup: CDR1 SGHAT, CDR2 FQDESV (reference sequence).

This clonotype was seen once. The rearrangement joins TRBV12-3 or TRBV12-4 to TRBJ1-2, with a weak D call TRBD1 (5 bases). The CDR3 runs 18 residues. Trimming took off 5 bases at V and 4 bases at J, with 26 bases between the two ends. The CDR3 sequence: CASSPPQGVMGPRYGYTF. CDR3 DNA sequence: TGTGCCAGCAGTCCACCTCAAGGGGTTATGGGACCTCGCTATGGCTACACCTTC.

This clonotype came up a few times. The CDR3 DNA sequence: TGTGCCAGCACCCCTAACAGGGGAATCATCCAAGAGACCCAGTACTTC. This codes for CASTPNRGIIQETQYF. J is TRBJ2-5 and V is TRBV2; TRBD1 matches at 7 bases. Germline lookup yields CDR1 SNHLY and CDR2 FYNNEI. J gave up 1 base and V 7 bases, and 12 bases lay outside the gene matches. CDR3 size: 16 residues.